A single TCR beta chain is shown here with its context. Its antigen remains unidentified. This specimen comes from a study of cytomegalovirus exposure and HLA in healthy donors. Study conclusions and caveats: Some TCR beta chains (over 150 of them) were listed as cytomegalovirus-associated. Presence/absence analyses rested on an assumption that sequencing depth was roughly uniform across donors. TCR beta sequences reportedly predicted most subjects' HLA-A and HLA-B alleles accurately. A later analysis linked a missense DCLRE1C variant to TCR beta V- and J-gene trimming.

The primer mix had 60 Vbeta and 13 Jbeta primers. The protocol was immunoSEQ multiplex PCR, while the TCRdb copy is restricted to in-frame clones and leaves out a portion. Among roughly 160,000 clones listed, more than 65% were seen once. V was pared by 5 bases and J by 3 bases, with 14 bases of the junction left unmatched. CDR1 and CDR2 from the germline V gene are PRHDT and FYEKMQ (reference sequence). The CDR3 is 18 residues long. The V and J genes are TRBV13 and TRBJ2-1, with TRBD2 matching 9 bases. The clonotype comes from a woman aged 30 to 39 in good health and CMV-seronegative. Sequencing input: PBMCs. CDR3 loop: CASSPPAELAGYYNEQFF. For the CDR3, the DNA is TGTGCCAGCAGCCCCCCCGCGGAGCTAGCGGGGTACTACAATGAGCAGTTCTTC.